This TCR beta chain is drawn from a study of CD8 T cells in ankylosing spondylitis. Study outcomes and limitations: Within peripheral blood, clones linked to disease were CD8+ and relatively rare. From matched ankylosing spondylitis synovial fluid, disease-linked clones were reportedly recovered at significantly enriched levels. Ankylosing spondylitis blood appeared to carry a characteristic TCR beta motif of several highly homologous variants.

TCRdb used MiXCR to reprocess the 5' RACE reads, holding one entry per CDR3 protein. The sample includes roughly 30,000 distinct CDR3 sequences, around 30% of them seen just once. CDR1 is MRHNA, CDR2 SNTAGT, per germline. V shed 2 bases and J shed 8 bases, with 12 bases lying between them. This CDR3 has 13 residues. A remark on this clonotype: Its antigen is unknown.

The V gene is TRBV6-4, the J gene TRBJ1-2, with D maybe TRBD1 (5 bases). Material for sequencing was synovial fluid, either unsorted or a sorted T cell fraction (not recorded which). This clonotype originated in a male donor with ankylosing spondylitis. As DNA, the CDR3 is TGTGCCAGCAGTGACGGGGACGTGGACGGCTACACCTTC. This codes for CASSDGDVDGYTF.